This T cell receptor (beta chain) was recovered during a study of high-grade serous ovarian cancer treatment subgroups. The study, taken as a whole, reports: Same-patient tumor repertoires overlapped at about 0.095 to 0.8; different patients barely overlapped.

The CDR3 covers 14 residues. With V trimmed by 8 bases and J by 4 bases, 7 bases remained unmatched. Germline CDR1 and CDR2: ENHRY and SYGVKD. Method: immunoSEQ multiplex PCR; TCRdb's copy keeps in-frame clones and lacks some. The sample lists some 7,000 clones, 60% to 80% occurring once. Concerning this clone itself: Its antigen is not known.

Tumor samples were obtained before definitive surgery or chemotherapy. The sequenced material came from tumor tissue. The genes are TRBV10-3 and TRBJ2-5; 10 nucleotides agree with TRBD1. The receptor's source is a human donor with high-grade serous ovarian cancer. The CDR3 is CAIGGQGVGETQYF. In DNA form, the CDR3 reads TGTGCCATCGGAGGACAGGGGGTGGGAGAGACCCAGTACTTC.